This T cell receptor (beta chain) stems from a study of PD-1 blockade in classical Hodgkin lymphoma. Every patient experienced relapse after autologous stem cell transplantation, and brentuximab vedotin exposure varied. Study outcomes and limitations: Some patients started nivolumab under 1 year after ASCT, and they were excluded. By C4D1, diversity of CD4+ TCRs had risen significantly, whereas that of CD8+ TCRs had not.

The data were produced by immunoSEQ multiplex PCR, yet TCRdb's version contains in-frame clones alone and is incomplete. This sample carries about 45,000 clones, 65% to 85% of them seen once, and the ten largest clones take 2.8%. As for this clone: Its antigen is as yet unknown.

This sequence originates from a human donor with classical Hodgkin lymphoma. Here the sequenced sample was peripheral blood mononuclear cells (PBMCs), taken before the second cycle of nivolumab.

As DNA, the CDR3 is TGCGCCAGCAGCCAAGATCGGGCCGGCAATGAGCAGTTCTTC. Translating it yields CASSQDRAGNEQFF. The chain employs TRBV4-3 and TRBJ2-1; D is ambiguous. The CDR3 has 14 amino acids. V was cut by 0 bases and J by 6 bases, with 9 bases left in between. CDR1 and CDR2 from the germline V gene are LGHNA and YSLEER.